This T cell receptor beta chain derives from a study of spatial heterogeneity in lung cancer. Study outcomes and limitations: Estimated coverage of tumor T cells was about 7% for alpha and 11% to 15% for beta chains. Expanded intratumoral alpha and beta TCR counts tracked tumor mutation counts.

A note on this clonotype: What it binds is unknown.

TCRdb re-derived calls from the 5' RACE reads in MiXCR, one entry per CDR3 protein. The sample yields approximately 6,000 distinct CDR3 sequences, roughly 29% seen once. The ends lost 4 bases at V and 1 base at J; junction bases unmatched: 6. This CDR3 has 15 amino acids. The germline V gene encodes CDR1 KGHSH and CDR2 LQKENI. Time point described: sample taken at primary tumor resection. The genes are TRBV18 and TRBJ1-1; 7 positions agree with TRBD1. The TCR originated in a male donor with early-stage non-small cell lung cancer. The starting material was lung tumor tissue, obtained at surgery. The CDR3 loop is CASSHGQAKNTEAFF. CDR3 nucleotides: TGTGCCAGCTCACATGGACAGGCCAAGAACACTGAAGCTTTCTTT. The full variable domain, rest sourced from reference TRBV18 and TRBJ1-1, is NAGVMQNPRHLVRRRGQEARLRCSPMKGHSHVYWYRQLPEEGLKFMVYLQKENIIDESGMPKERFSAEFPKEGPSILRIQQVVRGDSAAYFCASSHGQAKNTEAFFGQGTRLTVV.